This T cell receptor beta chain was identified in a study of T cell changes during pregnancy in multiple sclerosis. Method: immunoSEQ multiplex PCR; TCRdb's copy keeps in-frame clones and lacks some. The table shows 30,000 to 35,000 clones, with 90% occurring only once. V trimming: 4 bases; J trimming: 0 bases; junction bases outside the gene matches: 6. The CDR3 covers 16 residues. CDR1 and CDR2 from the germline V gene are MNHEY and SVGAGI. The V gene is TRBV6-5, the J gene TRBJ1-1; 9 bases fit TRBD1. This TCR derives from a female donor in good health, enrolled as a control in a pregnancy study. This material consisted of CD4+ T cells from peripheral blood mononuclear cells, taken in the third trimester of pregnancy. CDR3 loop: CASSSDRGWVNTEAFF. CDR3 nucleotides: TGTGCCAGCAGTTCTGACAGGGGGTGGGTGAACACTGAAGCTTTCTTT.